This T cell receptor beta chain was captured by sequencing in a study of tumor-infiltrating lymphocytes in primary liver carcinoma. They got blood RNA out of unsorted whole blood and also pulled out germline DNA. From germline, CDR1 is SQVTM and CDR2 ANQGSEA. This CDR3 has 14 residues. The ends were cut back, 3 bases at V and 4 bases at J, with 13 bases in the middle. TCR beta cDNA was prepared out of roughly 450 ng total RNA by means of a constant-region primer. Generation of the TCR beta libraries relied on three nested multiplex PCR rounds using slightly modified ARM-PCR. A C-beta reverse primer and TRBV1-TRBV30 forward primers served in each of the first two PCR rounds, at about 10 cycles apiece. TCRdb reprocessed the multiplex PCR reads with MiXCR, giving one entry per CDR3 protein. The table has fewer than 400,000 distinct CDR3 sequences, 50% to 60% seen once. General observations from the study: Because of bulk unsorted sampling, CD4+ and CD8+ repertoires were not subjected to comparison. It was tumor-adjacent and tumor-blood pairs that overlapped less than tumor region pairs did.

About this clonotype: Its antigen is unidentified.

The TCR was taken from a woman younger than 45 with primary liver carcinoma and hepatitis B virus infection. Sequenced: peripheral blood. The rearrangement uses TRBV29-1 and TRBJ2-1; D perhaps matches TRBD2 (5 bases). CDR3 coding DNA: TGCAGCGTTGAGCTAGCTGGAATATACAATGAGCAGTTCTTC. This translates into CSVELAGIYNEQFF.